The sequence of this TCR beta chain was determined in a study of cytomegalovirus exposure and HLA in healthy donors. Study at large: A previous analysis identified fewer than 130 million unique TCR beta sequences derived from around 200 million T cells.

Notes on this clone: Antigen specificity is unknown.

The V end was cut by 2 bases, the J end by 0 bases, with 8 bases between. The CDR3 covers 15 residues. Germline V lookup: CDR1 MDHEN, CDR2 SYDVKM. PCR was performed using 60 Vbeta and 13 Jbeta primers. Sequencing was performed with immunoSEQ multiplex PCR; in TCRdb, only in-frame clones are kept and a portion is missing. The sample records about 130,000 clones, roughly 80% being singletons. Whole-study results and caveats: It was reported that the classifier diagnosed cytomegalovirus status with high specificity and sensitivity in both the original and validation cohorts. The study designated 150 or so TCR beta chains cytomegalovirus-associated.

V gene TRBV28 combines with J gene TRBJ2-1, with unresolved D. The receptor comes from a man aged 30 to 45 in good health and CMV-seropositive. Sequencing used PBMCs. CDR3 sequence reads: CASSLTPGSYNEQFF. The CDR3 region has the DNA TGTGCCAGCAGTTTAACCCCGGGCTCCTACAATGAGCAGTTCTTC.